Listed below are T cell receptor beta chains from one sample, sequenced in a study of T cell responses to AZD1222 COVID-19 vaccine. Method: immunoSEQ multiplex PCR; TCRdb's copy keeps in-frame clones and lacks some. The sample includes 150,000 to 200,000 clones, 85% to 95% seen only once; the top ten take around 0.96%. Specimen: peripheral blood, collected on day 0 of AZD1222 vaccination. The receptors derive from an adult in good health. The CDR3 runs from the conserved cysteine through the conserved F or W. The order of the fields is V gene, clone size, CDR3 protein. For some rows the clone size is stated as once, few or many, or as a class when expanded; others skip it.

v_call: TRBV9
clone_size: -
cdr3_aa: CASMPANSYNEQFF

v_call: TRBV27
clone_size: -
cdr3_aa: CASSPWDSKNSPLHF

v_call: TRBV6-2/TRBV6-3
clone_size: -
cdr3_aa: CASSSRPGGYEQYF

v_call: TRBV7-2
clone_size: -
cdr3_aa: CATKTGGHTDTQYF

v_call: TRBV29-1
clone_size: -
cdr3_aa: CSVTTGEITEAFF

v_call: TRBV4-2
clone_size: few
cdr3_aa: CASGQTNTEAFF

v_call: TRBV18
clone_size: -
cdr3_aa: CASSNRSPRMGTEAFF

v_call: TRBV10-3
clone_size: -
cdr3_aa: CAISEGPSLSYGYTF

v_call: TRBV4-3
clone_size: -
cdr3_aa: CASSQDPSLAGLYF

v_call: TRBV25-1
clone_size: -
cdr3_aa: CASRTGTGNTGELFF

v_call: TRBV12-3/TRBV12-4
clone_size: -
cdr3_aa: CASSFMGYNEQFF

v_call: TRBV5-1
clone_size: -
cdr3_aa: CASSLGDRATDTQYF

v_call: TRBV27
clone_size: -
cdr3_aa: CASSLSNGYNEQFF

v_call: TRBV7-6
clone_size: -
cdr3_aa: CASSTPGVTEAFF

v_call: TRBV5-1
clone_size: once
cdr3_aa: CASSKSGADTDTQYF

v_call: TRBV7-9
clone_size: -
cdr3_aa: CASSLGLPPEAFF

v_call: TRBV7-9
clone_size: -
cdr3_aa: CASNKAGEQNTEAFF

v_call: TRBV11-2
clone_size: -
cdr3_aa: CAGPTGRSVNQPQHF

v_call: TRBV5-6
clone_size: once
cdr3_aa: CASSLPMDASSTF

v_call: TRBV11-3
clone_size: few
cdr3_aa: CASSLGRGPEAGELFF

v_call: TRBV30
clone_size: once
cdr3_aa: CAWRTTGGTYEQYF

v_call: TRBV25-1
clone_size: -
cdr3_aa: CASSEFLGKQTQYF

v_call: TRBV6-4
clone_size: few
cdr3_aa: CARPGPRNTEAFF

v_call: TRBV5-6
clone_size: -
cdr3_aa: CASSPLVDSVTGELFF

v_call: TRBV5-1
clone_size: -
cdr3_aa: CASSLGTGLATEAFF

v_call: TRBV2
clone_size: -
cdr3_aa: CASGPRGLGGYTF

v_call: TRBV4-1
clone_size: -
cdr3_aa: CASSHLGTSWTQYF

v_call: TRBV7-2
clone_size: -
cdr3_aa: CASRGGTVPSSRQFF

v_call: TRBV6-5
clone_size: -
cdr3_aa: CASSYSTGFTEAFF

v_call: TRBV28
clone_size: -
cdr3_aa: CASSSREIGGYTF

v_call: TRBV18
clone_size: -
cdr3_aa: CASSPPGAADYGYTF

v_call: TRBV5-4
clone_size: -
cdr3_aa: CASSLGTGNSYEQYF

v_call: TRBV4-1
clone_size: -
cdr3_aa: CASSQVAGTGNTIYF

v_call: TRBV6-1
clone_size: -
cdr3_aa: CASSDWMVEQYF

v_call: TRBV29-1
clone_size: -
cdr3_aa: CSVTGFNTEAFF

v_call: TRBV7-6
clone_size: -
cdr3_aa: CASSQGETEAFF

v_call: TRBV28
clone_size: -
cdr3_aa: CASSLGTGGTDTQYF

v_call: TRBV30
clone_size: -
cdr3_aa: CAWRTWRGYQETQYF

v_call: TRBV30
clone_size: once
cdr3_aa: CATARAGGNTIYF

v_call: TRBV18
clone_size: -
cdr3_aa: CASSPWEQGTYEQYF

v_call: TRBV18
clone_size: once
cdr3_aa: CASSRRRGSWDTEAFF

v_call: TRBV30
clone_size: -
cdr3_aa: CAWGHWRGVGRDTQYF

v_call: TRBV5-1
clone_size: -
cdr3_aa: CASSSPGQGAGELFF

v_call: TRBV3-1/TRBV3-2
clone_size: once
cdr3_aa: CASSQDQGTYGYTF